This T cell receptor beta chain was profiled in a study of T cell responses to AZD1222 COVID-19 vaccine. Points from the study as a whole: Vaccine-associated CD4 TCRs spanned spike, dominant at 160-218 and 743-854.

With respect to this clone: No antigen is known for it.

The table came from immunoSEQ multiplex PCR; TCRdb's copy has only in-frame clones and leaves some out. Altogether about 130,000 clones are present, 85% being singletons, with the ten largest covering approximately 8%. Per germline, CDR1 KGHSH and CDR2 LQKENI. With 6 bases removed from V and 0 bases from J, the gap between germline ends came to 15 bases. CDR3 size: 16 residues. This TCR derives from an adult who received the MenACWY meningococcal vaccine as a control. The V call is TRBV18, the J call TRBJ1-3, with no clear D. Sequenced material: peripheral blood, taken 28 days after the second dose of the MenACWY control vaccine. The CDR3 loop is CASSPNSALSGNTIYF. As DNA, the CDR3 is TGTGCCAGCTCCCCTAACAGTGCTCTCTCTGGAAACACCATATATTTT. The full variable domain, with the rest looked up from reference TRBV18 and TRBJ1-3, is NAGVMQNPRHLVRRRGQEARLRCSPMKGHSHVYWYRQLPEEGLKFMVYLQKENIIDESGMPKERFSAEFPKEGPSILRIQQVVRGDSAAYFCASSPNSALSGNTIYFGEGSWLTVV.